A single sample gave rise to the 18 T cell receptor beta chains below, sequenced in a study of T and B cells in COVID-19 patients. Multiplex PCR with BIOMED2 TRB-A/B primer pools amplified TRB rearrangements. TCRdb called the multiplex PCR reads again in MiXCR, with one record for every CDR3 protein. This sample has approximately 17,000 distinct CDR3 sequences; 27% occur once, and the top ten carry under 3.5%. From blood, about 240-550 ng of genomic DNA served as TRB template. The sample was blood. The receptors were sampled from a human donor who had recovered from COVID-19.

CDR3 in amino acids: CASSLVLGAGTEAFF. CDR3 sequence (DNA): TGTGCCAGCAGCTTGGTTTTAGGGGCAGGAACTGAAGCTTTCTTT. V is TRBV5-4 and J is TRBJ1-1, with a weak D call TRBD1 (5 bases). Germline CDR1 is SGHNT and CDR2 is YYREEE (reference sequence). The CDR3 covers 15 residues. Deletions cut 0 bases from V and 5 bases from J, with 14 bases between.

V and J are TRBV12-3 or TRBV12-4 and TRBJ1-1; D gene uncertain. The ends were cut back, 1 base at V and 4 bases at J, with 4 bases in the middle. The CDR3 totals 12 residues. The CDR3 is CASSLGSTEAFF. The CDR3 DNA reads as TGTGCCAGCAGTTTAGGAAGCACTGAAGCTTTCTTT.

The chain recombines TRBV29-1 with TRBJ1-2, with D perhaps TRBD1 (5 bases). CDR1 and CDR2 (germline): SQVTM, ANQGSEA. Between the trimmed V and J ends, which lost 1 base and 6 bases, there was a span of 12 bases. The CDR3 is 13 residues long. CDR3 amino acids: CSVEGGRGNGYTF. In nucleotides, the CDR3 is TGCAGCGTTGAAGGGGGGAGGGGTAATGGCTACACCTTC.

By share of the sample, this clonotype is medium-sized. This sequence joins TRBV6-1 and TRBJ2-1, with D maybe TRBD2 (6 bases). In germline, CDR1 is MNHNS, CDR2 SASEGT. V was clipped by 5 bases and J by 3 bases, with 8 bases between them. There are 13 residues in the CDR3. Here the CDR3 reads CASSYGGYNEQFF. The CDR3 DNA sequence: TGTGCCAGCAGTTACGGGGGCTACAATGAGCAGTTCTTC.

This clonotype counts as medium-sized. The J gene is TRBJ2-1, the V gene TRBV6-5; 15 bases are a match to TRBD2. V was clipped by 6 bases and J by 10 bases; unmatched bases: 7. There are 15 residues in the CDR3. Germline V gene sequence: CDR1 MNHEY, CDR2 SVGAGI. Here the CDR3 DNA reads TGTGCCAGCAGCCGGACTAGCGGGGGGGCCTCGGAGCAGTTCTTC. It codes for CASSRTSGGASEQFF.

The chain uses TRBV7-9 and TRBJ1-1; D might be TRBD1 (5 bases). Germline CDR1 and CDR2: SEHNR and FQNEAQ (reference sequence). With 8 bases removed from V and 3 bases from J, the gap between germline ends came to 16 bases. The CDR3 spans 14 residues. The CDR3 loop is CASFSGGKDTEAFF. As DNA, the CDR3 is TGTGCCAGCTTTTCCGGGGGGAAGGACACTGAAGCTTTCTTT. Combining the CDR3 with reference TRBV7-9 and TRBJ1-1 gives the whole variable domain DTGVSQNPRHKITKRGQNVTFRCDPISEHNRLYWYRQTLGQGPEFLTYFQNEAQLEKSRLLSDRFSAERPKGSFSTLEIQRTEQGDSAMYLCASFSGGKDTEAFFGQGTRLTVV.

About this clonotype: This may arise from a read error, as a much more abundant clone is one base away. The V gene is TRBV12-3 or TRBV12-4, the J gene TRBJ2-1; D may match TRBD1 or TRBD2 (5 bases each). The V end lost 9 bases, the J end lost 10 bases, and 19 bases lay between the germline ends. The CDR3 spans 13 residues. CDR3 region: CASGGRNGYEQFF. DNA for the CDR3: TGTGCCAGTGGGGGTCGGAACGGCTACGAGCAGTTCTTC.

This clonotype was seen a few times. The chain recombines TRBV6-1 with TRBJ1-1; D perhaps matches TRBD1 (5 bases). Trimming removed 7 bases from V and 1 base from J, with 7 bases in between. Germline CDR1 and CDR2: MNHNS and SASEGT. The CDR3 has 12 residues. The CDR3 sequence is CASMGGNTEAFF. CDR3 bases: TGTGCCAGCATGGGGGGGAACACTGAAGCTTTCTTT.

The table lists this clonotype with a count of one. The chain employs TRBV20-1 and TRBJ2-3; D is unresolved. The CDR3 spans 12 residues. Looked up from germline, CDR1 is DFQATT and CDR2 is SNEGSKA (reference sequence). V was shortened by 3 bases and J by 7 bases, with 11 bases between the two germline ends. This chain's CDR3 is CSARSGVNTQYF. CDR3 nucleotide sequence: TGCAGTGCTAGGTCTGGGGTGAATACGCAGTATTTT.

This clonotype is deemed medium-sized. This chain connects TRBV27 to TRBJ2-7; no reliable D call. The CDR3 totals 13 residues. Germline V gives CDR1 MNHEY, CDR2 SMNVEV (reference sequence). With 3 bases removed from V and 6 bases from J, the gap between germline ends came to 12 bases. CDR3 nucleotide sequence: TGTGCCAGCAGTTTTTCTACGCCCCTCGAGCAGTACTTC. This encodes CASSFSTPLEQYF.

The J gene is TRBJ1-6, the V gene TRBV7-6; D is possibly TRBD1 (6 bases). There are 15 residues in the CDR3. The germline gives CDR1 SGHVS, CDR2 FNYEAQ. V shed 1 base and J shed 7 bases, with 11 bases lying between them. CDR3 sequence: CASSLDRGANSPLHF. CDR3 coding DNA: TGTGCCAGCAGCTTAGATAGGGGGGCAAATTCACCCCTCCACTTT.

Points on this clonotype: A much larger clone differs by one base, so this may be a read error. The chain carries TRBV29-1 and TRBJ2-1; D uncertain. Between the trimmed V and J ends, which lost 7 bases and 0 bases, there was a span of 16 bases. Germline V gives CDR1 SQVTM, CDR2 ANQGSEA. The CDR3 spans 15 residues. The CDR3 reads CSGGDGHSSYNEQFF. In DNA form, the CDR3 reads TGCAGCGGGGGTGATGGGCATAGCTCCTACAATGAGCAGTTCTTC.

The chain recombines TRBV6-1 with TRBJ1-5, with D uncertain. This CDR3 contains 14 residues. V was shortened by 4 bases and J by 5 bases, with 12 bases between the two germline ends. Per the germline V gene, CDR1 is MNHNS and CDR2 is SASEGT. CDR3 in amino acids: CASSGRGSHQPQHF. In nucleotides, the CDR3 is TGTGCCAGCAGTGGGCGGGGATCCCATCAGCCCCAGCATTTT.

This clonotype was detected ten times or more. The chain carries TRBV30 and TRBJ1-6; D is undetermined. This CDR3 has 15 residues. Germline V lookup: CDR1 GTSNPN, CDR2 SVGIG (reference sequence). With 0 bases removed from V and 10 bases from J, the gap between germline ends came to 16 bases. CDR3 DNA: TGTGCCTGGAGTGTAGTCGGCAGTCTGGGATCACCCCTCCACTTT. Protein: CAWSVVGSLGSPLHF.

By sample share, this clonotype is medium-sized. The chain joins TRBV6-2 or TRBV6-3 to TRBJ2-1, with 8 bases that match TRBD1. Germline assignment: CDR1 MNHEY and CDR2 SVGEGT. After removal of 10 bases from V and 2 bases from J, the junction contained 4 bases not matched to a gene. The CDR3 extends over 13 amino acids. In nucleotides, the CDR3 is TGTGCCATTGCGGGACAGGCCTACAATGAGCAGTTCTTC. Its translation is CAIAGQAYNEQFF.

The chain carries TRBV5-3 and TRBJ1-4; D unresolved. TRBV5-3 is flagged as an ORF with uncertain function. V was shortened by 4 bases and J by 8 bases, with 15 bases between the two germline ends. The CDR3 covers 14 residues. DNA of the CDR3: TGTGCCAGAAGCCAAGTGGGTGAGACGGAAAAACTGTTTTTT. This encodes CARSQVGETEKLFF.

This chain connects TRBV5-6 to TRBJ1-3; D uncertain. V was clipped by 4 bases and J by 1 base, with 18 bases between them. The germline gives CDR1 SGHDT, CDR2 YYEEEE. This CDR3 region has 17 residues. The chain's CDR3 is CASSPLTDLSSGNTIYF. Here the CDR3 DNA reads TGTGCCAGCAGCCCTCTAACCGACCTCTCGTCTGGAAACACCATATATTTT. Supplemented by reference TRBV5-6 and TRBJ1-3, the full variable domain reads DAGVTQSPTHLIKTRGQQVTLRCSPKSGHDTVSWYQQALGQGPQFIFQYYEEEERQRGNFPDRFSGHQFPNYSSELNVNALLLGDSALYLCASSPLTDLSSGNTIYFGEGSWLTVV.

By share of the sample, this clonotype is medium-sized (0.01 to 0.1%). This chain links TRBV12-3 or TRBV12-4 with TRBJ2-3, with TRBD2 matching over 12 bases. The CDR3 is 18 amino acids. V was pared by 5 bases and J by 0 bases, with 9 bases of the junction left unmatched. CDR3 bases: TGTGCCAGCAGTCTAAGGACTAGCGGGACTTCTAGCACAGATACGCAGTATTTT. As protein: CASSLRTSGTSSTDTQYF.